This TCR beta chain was captured in a study of cytomegalovirus exposure and HLA in healthy donors. Germline loops: CDR1 MGHDK, CDR2 SYGVNS. V lost 3 bases to trimming and J lost 0 bases, with 15 bases between them. This CDR3 comprises 17 residues. Notes on this clone: Its matching antigen is unknown.

60 Vbeta and 13 Jbeta primers were used in PCR. Repertoires were generated with immunoSEQ multiplex PCR, while TCRdb's copy carries only in-frame clones and drops some. The sample lists about 150,000 clones; approximately 79% were seen once. Findings and caveats of the study: Rarity held for most TCR sequences, but there were some public TCRs that occurred in many donors. It was shown in a later analysis that HLA-associated TCR beta chains were more clonally expanded than other, equally common chains. Later, TCR association rates were found to vary by HLA locus, highest for DRB1 and lowest for HLA-C.

This receptor was identified in a woman under 40 in good health and CMV-seronegative. The chain has TRBV25-1 and TRBJ2-1; possible D gene TRBD2, 5 bases. Sequencing input: PBMCs. The CDR3: CASSDALAESSYNEQFF. The CDR3 DNA follows: TGTGCCAGCAGTGACGCCCTAGCTGAGAGCTCCTACAATGAGCAGTTCTTC. Variable domain in full (rest from reference TRBV25-1 and TRBJ2-1): EADIYQTPRYLVIGTGKKITLECSQTMGHDKMYWYQQDPGMELHLIHYSYGVNSTEKGDLSSESTVSRIRTEHFPLTLESARPSHTSQYLCASSDALAESSYNEQFFGPGTRLTVL.